Each of the 2 T cell receptor beta chains below was sequenced from the same sample in a study of T cell responses to AZD1222 COVID-19 vaccine. Using immunoSEQ multiplex PCR, the repertoire was profiled, and TCRdb retains in-frame clones only, with some absent. The table lists 130,000 or so clones, 86% of them singletons, with roughly 3.1% in the top ten. Sample: peripheral blood, taken 28 days after the second AZD1222 dose. The receptors stem from an adult who received the AZD1222 COVID-19 vaccine.

This chain's CDR3 is CASSLAGGGNQPQHF. The CDR3 coding sequence is TGTGCCAGCAGCTTAGCCGGGGGGGGCAATCAGCCCCAGCATTTT. The chain has TRBV7-2 and TRBJ1-5, with D tentatively TRBD1 (5 bases). The CDR3 consists of 15 residues. In germline, CDR1 is SGHTA, CDR2 FQGNSA. Trimming removed 0 bases from V and 2 bases from J, with 8 bases in between. Based on the CDR3 plus reference TRBV7-2 and TRBJ1-5, the full variable domain is GAGVSQSPSNKVTEKGKDVELRCDPISGHTALYWYRQSLGQGLEFLIYFQGNSAPDKSGLPSDRFSAERTGGSVSTLTIQRTQQEDSAVYLCASSLAGGGNQPQHFGDGTRLSIL.

The CDR3 DNA follows: TGTGCCAGCAGCTTAGGGGACACGGAGAGCCACACAGATACGCAGTATTTT. It yields the protein CASSLGDTESHTDTQYF. The genes are TRBV11-2 and TRBJ2-3, with a tentative D call TRBD1 (6 bases). The germline V and J ends were trimmed by 1 base and 2 bases, with 16 bases remaining between them. The CDR3 consists of 17 residues. The germline V gene encodes CDR1 SGHAT and CDR2 FQNNGV. Full variable domain (outside the CDR3, taken from reference TRBV11-2 and TRBJ2-3): EAGVAQSPRYKIIEKRQSVAFWCNPISGHATLYWYQQILGQGPKLLIQFQNNGVVDDSQLPKDRFSAERLKGVDSTLKIQPAKLEDSAVYLCASSLGDTESHTDTQYFGPGTRLTVL.